This is a list of T cell receptor beta chains from one sample in a study of blood T cell repertoires in COVID-19. Assay: immunoSEQ multiplex PCR; the TCRdb copy retains only in-frame clones and omits some. The sample holds fewer than 180,000 clones, about nine tenths seen once. The sequenced material came from peripheral blood. These receptors were collected from a woman aged 55-69 years with active or convalescent COVID-19. Both conserved end residues are part of each CDR3. The order of the fields is J gene, clone size, V gene, D gene, CDR3 DNA, CDR3 protein. The D gene is left open where the match is weak. Size tells how often a clone was seen (once, few, many) or the class of an expanded clone, and some rows leave it out.

>TRBJ2-3|.|TRBV11-1|TRBD1
TGTGCCAGCGCGACCCTGGGACAGAGAGGTACGGATACGCAGTATTTT
CASATLGQRGTDTQYF
>TRBJ2-1|.|TRBV10-3|.
TGTGCCATCCAGGGGGGCCGAAGAGAGCAGTTCTTC
CAIQGGRREQFF
>TRBJ1-3|.|TRBV6-1|TRBD1
TGTGCCAGCAGTGGGGCGACAGGGGCCTCTGGAAACACCATATATTTT
CASSGATGASGNTIYF
>TRBJ1-2|.|TRBV7-2|.
TGTGCCAGCAGCTTTGGGGGGGCGGTTGACTACACCTTC
CASSFGGAVDYTF
>TRBJ2-5|.|TRBV5-1|TRBD1
TGCGCCAGCAGTCGAGACAGGGGGGAGGGGACCCAGTACTTC
CASSRDRGEGTQYF
>TRBJ1-2|.|TRBV2|.
TGTGCCAGCAGTTCACTTACAGGGAACGATGGCTACACCTTC
CASSSLTGNDGYTF
>TRBJ2-1|.|TRBV19|.
TGTGCCAGTAGTATAGATGGGAACAGGAAGCAGTTCTTC
CASSIDGNRKQFF
>TRBJ1-1|.|TRBV27|.
TGTGCCAGCAGTTTGACAGTCATGAACACTGAAGCTTTCTTT
CASSLTVMNTEAFF
>TRBJ1-4|few|TRBV7-9|.
TGTGCCAGCAGCCGATGGAGGGACGAGGAAAAACTGTTTTTT
CASSRWRDEEKLFF
>TRBJ1-5|.|TRBV19|TRBD1
TGTGCCAGTACTGAGACAGGGGGTCGCCAGCCCCAGCATTTT
CASTETGGRQPQHF
>TRBJ1-1|.|TRBV9|TRBD1
TGTGCCAGCAGCCACTCGACAGGGGGCACTGAAGCTTTCTTT
CASSHSTGGTEAFF
>TRBJ2-3|.|TRBV9|.
TGTGCCAGCACCGATCTAAGCGGTGGGGAGAATAGAGATACGCAGTATTTT
CASTDLSGGENRDTQYF
>TRBJ1-4|.|TRBV4-1|.
TGCGCCAGCAGCCAAGCTTCGGGGGCAACTAATGAAAAACTGTTTTTT
CASSQASGATNEKLFF
>TRBJ1-4|.|TRBV7-2|.
TGTGCCAGCAGCTTATTGGTCGGAGCTAATGAAAAACTGTTTTTT
CASSLLVGANEKLFF
>TRBJ2-2|.|TRBV7-3|.
TGTGCCAGCAGCCCCGGGACTCTTGGTGTTGCCGGGGAGCTGTTTTTT
CASSPGTLGVAGELFF
>TRBJ2-1|.|TRBV18|.
TGTGCCAGCTCACCCCTACAGGGAGCCAGCTACAATGAGCAGTTCTTC
CASSPLQGASYNEQFF
>TRBJ1-5|.|TRBV5-6|.
TGTGCCAGCAGCTCAATCCTCTACTCCAATCAGCCCCAGCATTTT
CASSSILYSNQPQHF
>TRBJ2-1|.|TRBV10-3|TRBD1
TGTGCCATCAGGGATACCGGGACAGGGAAAAATGAGCAGTTCTTC
CAIRDTGTGKNEQFF
>TRBJ2-7|.|TRBV27|.
TGTGCCAGCAGTTTAAAGCGATTCTACGAGCAGTACTTC
CASSLKRFYEQYF
>TRBJ1-3|.|TRBV18|TRBD1
TGTGCCAGCTCAAATACCGACAGGGGAACCGGAAACACCATATATTTT
CASSNTDRGTGNTIYF
>TRBJ1-5|.|TRBV5-6|.
TGTGCCAGCAGCTCTTACAGTATCAATCAGCCCCAGCATTTT
CASSSYSINQPQHF
>TRBJ1-2|once|TRBV6-5|.
TGTGCCAGCAGCACAGGGACACCCGGCAACTATGGCTACACCTTC
CASSTGTPGNYGYTF
>TRBJ1-1|few|TRBV15|.
TGTGCCACCAGGACACCGCTGAACACTGAAGCTTTCTTT
CATRTPLNTEAFF
>TRBJ2-5|.|TRBV27|.
TGTGCCAGCAGTCCCCGAAGAGGAGCCCAAGAGACCCAGTACTTC
CASSPRRGAQETQYF
>TRBJ2-1|.|TRBV20-1|TRBD2
TGCAGTGCTAGTTCCGGGGGGGCCTACAATGAGCAGTTCTTC
CSASSGGAYNEQFF
>TRBJ1-2|.|TRBV6-1|.
TGTGCCAGCAGTGAAAAGGCCCAGGATATCGGCTACACCTTC
CASSEKAQDIGYTF
>TRBJ1-5|.|TRBV7-2|.
TGTGCCAGCAGCTTAGTCTCGGCAGGTGATAATCAGCCCCAGCATTTT
CASSLVSAGDNQPQHF
>TRBJ1-5|.|TRBV19|TRBD1
TGTGCCAGTAGTAGAGGGGGCGGTCAGCCCCAGCATTTT
CASSRGGGQPQHF
>TRBJ2-5|.|TRBV5-4|TRBD2
TGTGCCAGCAGTATGGGACTAGCGGGCCAAGAGACCCAGTACTTC
CASSMGLAGQETQYF